These 25 T cell receptor beta chains were sequenced from one sample in a study of blood T cell repertoires in COVID-19. TCRdb's copy holds only in-frame clones and misses some; the assay was immunoSEQ multiplex PCR. Here the sample spans 35,000 to 45,000 clones, about 80% being singletons. The sample consisted of peripheral blood. These receptors all come from a man between 65 and 85 years old with acute or convalescent COVID-19.

This chain connects TRBV7-9 to TRBJ2-5; possible D gene TRBD2, 6 bases. This CDR3 is built from 15 residues. The V and J ends lost 5 bases and 3 bases respectively, with 16 bases between them. The germline V gene has CDR1 SEHNR and CDR2 FQNEAQ (reference sequence). The CDR3 loop reads CASSHARRVEETQYF. Written as DNA, the CDR3 is TGTGCCAGCAGCCACGCCAGGAGGGTGGAAGAGACCCAGTACTTC. Together with reference TRBV7-9 and TRBJ2-5, the CDR3 gives the full variable domain: DTGVSQNPRHKITKRGQNVTFRCDPISEHNRLYWYRQTLGQGPEFLTYFQNEAQLEKSRLLSDRFSAERPKGSFSTLEIQRTEQGDSAMYLCASSHARRVEETQYFGPGTRLLVL.

By share, this clone ranks as medium-sized (0.01 to 0.1%). The genes are TRBV29-1 and TRBJ1-1, with D maybe TRBD1 (6 bases). The CDR3 is 14 residues long. The V and J ends lost 8 bases and 4 bases respectively, with 20 bases between them. In germline, CDR1 is SQVTM, CDR2 ANQGSEA. The CDR3 is CSPGGGKGGTEAFF. CDR3 bases: TGCAGCCCTGGTGGGGGCAAAGGAGGCACTGAAGCTTTCTTT.

The chain combines TRBV7-2 with TRBJ1-2; D is possibly TRBD1 (6 bases). Trimming took 6 bases from V and 8 from J, leaving 22 bases between them. Germline V gene lookup returns CDR1 SGHTA and CDR2 FQGNSA. The CDR3 covers 15 residues. The CDR3 DNA reads as TGTGCCAGCAGTTTTAAGCGGGGGGGGCAGACGGGCTACACCTTC. Translated: CASSFKRGGQTGYTF.

This clone has a handful of counts. The V and J genes are TRBV18 and TRBJ1-1; tentative D call: TRBD1 (6 bases). The CDR3 loop spans 15 amino acids. Germline CDR1 KGHSH, CDR2 LQKENI. V gave up 0 bases and J gave up 0 bases, with 8 bases separating them. The CDR3 loop is CASSPPRGMNTEAFF. For the CDR3, the DNA is TGTGCCAGCTCACCACCCAGGGGCATGAACACTGAAGCTTTCTTT.

The chain employs TRBV6-2 or TRBV6-3 and TRBJ1-2; 11 nucleotides line up with TRBD1. CDR3 length equals 16 residues. With 5 bases clipped from V and 6 bases from J, the junction kept 11 bases outside the gene matches. Germline values: CDR1 MNHEY, CDR2 SVGEGT. For the CDR3, the DNA is TGTGCCAGCAGTCCAACCGGGACAGGGGGACGAAATGGCTACACCTTC. Its protein is CASSPTGTGGRNGYTF.

The chain links TRBV7-8 to TRBJ2-7, with D tentatively TRBD1 (6 bases). Trimming removed 2 bases at V and 1 base at J, with 12 bases between. CDR3 length: 15 residues. Germline CDR1 and CDR2: SGHVS and FQNEAQ. CDR3 sequence reads: CASSLIGGQSYEQYF. CDR3 coding DNA: TGTGCCAGCAGCTTAATAGGGGGTCAGTCCTACGAGCAGTACTTC.

The chain uses TRBV10-3 and TRBJ2-7, with 7 bases identical to TRBD1. CDR1 ENHRY and CDR2 SYGVKD come from the germline V gene. The ends lost 8 bases at V and 0 bases at J; junction bases unmatched: 10. This CDR3 contains 15 residues. CDR3 protein: CAIAGHWDSSYEQYF. The CDR3 DNA follows: TGTGCCATCGCTGGCCACTGGGACAGCTCCTACGAGCAGTACTTC.

This chain connects TRBV28 to TRBJ1-2; no firm D call. Trimming took off 2 bases at V and 4 bases at J, with 17 bases between the two ends. The CDR3 is 16 residues long. Germline assignment: CDR1 MDHEN and CDR2 SYDVKM. CDR3 loop: CASSLERGLGGYGYTF. CDR3 sequence (DNA): TGTGCCAGCAGTTTAGAGCGAGGATTGGGTGGCTATGGCTACACCTTC.

The V and J genes are TRBV19 and TRBJ1-1, with 10 bases matching TRBD1. The CDR3 spans 15 residues. J gave up 4 bases and V 2 bases, and 4 bases lay outside the gene matches. Looked up from germline, CDR1 is LNHDA and CDR2 is SQIVND (reference sequence). DNA of the CDR3: TGTGCCAGTAGTATACACCGGGACAGGGGCACTGAAGCTTTCTTT. The encoded protein is CASSIHRDRGTEAFF. The complete variable domain, with remaining parts taken from reference TRBV19 and TRBJ1-1, reads DGGITQSPKYLFRKEGQNVTLSCEQNLNHDAMYWYRQDPGQGLRLIYYSQIVNDFQKGDIAEGYSVSREKKESFPLTVTSAQKNPTAFYLCASSIHRDRGTEAFFGQGTRLTVV.

The V gene is TRBV12-2, the J gene TRBJ2-7; the table calls TRBD1, which could not be checked here. TRBV12-2 is a listed pseudogene. This CDR3 region has 19 residues. CDR3 nucleotides: TGTGCAAGTCGCTTAGAGGGGACAGGGGCGCACACACCCATATACGAGCAGTACTTC. Protein product: CASRLEGTGAHTPIYEQYF.

J is TRBJ2-7 and V is TRBV6-6; TRBD1 agrees at 7 bases. Losses at the gene ends were 4 bases for V and 4 bases for J; bases not matched to a gene: 10. Looked up from germline, CDR1 is MNHNY and CDR2 is SVGAGI (reference sequence). This CDR3 region has 15 residues. The CDR3 coding sequence is TGTGCCAGCAGTTTTAACAGGGGATCGGGATACGAGCAGTACTTC. It is translated as CASSFNRGSGYEQYF.

This sequence joins TRBV4-2 and TRBJ1-1; a possible D gene is TRBD1 (6 bases). V was trimmed by 1 base and J by 4 bases, leaving 13 bases between them. Per germline, CDR1 LGHNA and CDR2 YNFKEQ. This CDR3 spans 15 amino acids. The CDR3 sequence is CASSQGNRVITEAFF. CDR3 in DNA: TGTGCCAGCAGCCAAGGAAACAGGGTGATCACTGAAGCTTTCTTT.

This clone occurred once. CDR3 DNA sequence: TGTGCCAGCACCAAAACCGGGACTAGCGGAATCACCGGGGAGCTGTTTTTT. Its protein product is CASTKTGTSGITGELFF. The V gene is TRBV28, the J gene TRBJ2-2; TRBD2 aligns across 11 bases. Germline CDR1 is MDHEN and CDR2 is SYDVKM. The CDR3 loop spans 17 amino acids. V dropped 7 bases and J dropped 4; count of bases not matched to a gene: 11. Full variable domain (outside the CDR3, taken from reference TRBV28 and TRBJ2-2): DVKVTQSSRYLVKRTGEKVFLECVQDMDHENMFWYRQDPGLGLRLIYFSYDVKMKEKGDIPEGYSVSREKKERFSLILESASTNQTSMYLCASTKTGTSGITGELFFGEGSRLTVL.

V usage is TRBV6-6 and J usage is TRBJ2-7, with D possibly TRBD1 on 7 matching bases. Germline loops: CDR1 MNHNY, CDR2 SVGAGI (reference sequence). The CDR3 sequence is 15 residues long. Trimming pared 7 bases from V and 3 bases from J, leaving 19 bases between. CDR3 nucleotide sequence: TGTGCCAGCACCTGGGCGGGACAGCCTTTCTACGAGCAGTACTTC. This codes for CASTWAGQPFYEQYF.

The chain joins TRBV21-1 to TRBJ1-2; the DNA was not compared with TRBD1, the D call given in the table. TRBV21-1 is shown as a pseudogene. CDR3 length equals 14 residues. CDR3 nucleotides: TGTGCCAGCAGCCTCCACAGGGGATCGGGCGGCTACACCTTC. As protein: CASSLHRGSGGYTF.

The chain has TRBV30 and TRBJ1-1; weak D call: TRBD1 (6 bases). The CDR3 has 12 amino acids. CDR1 and CDR2 from the germline V gene are GTSNPN and SVGIG (reference sequence). Trimming removed 5 bases from V and 6 bases from J, with 13 bases in between. The CDR3 reads CAWAQGFAEAFF. CDR3 DNA sequence: TGTGCCTGGGCCCAGGGGTTCGCTGAAGCTTTCTTT.

This chain links TRBV6-5 with TRBJ1-5, with TRBD1 identical over 8 bases. After removal of 6 bases from V and 4 bases from J, the junction contained 5 bases not matched to a gene. CDR1 is MNHEY and CDR2 is SVGAGI in the germline V gene. The CDR3 runs to 14 residues. The DNA of the CDR3 is TGTGCCAGCAGGACAGGGGCCCCTAATCAGCCCCAGCATTTT. Its translation is CASRTGAPNQPQHF.

This chain joins TRBV30 and TRBJ1-2, with TRBD1 matching 12 bases. CDR1 is GTSNPN and CDR2 is SVGIG in the germline V gene (reference sequence). The CDR3 totals 15 residues. V was pared by 0 bases and J by 7 bases, with 6 bases of the junction left unmatched. The CDR3 spells CAWSVLGTGGFGYTF. The CDR3 DNA reads TGTGCCTGGAGTGTATTGGGGACAGGGGGCTTTGGCTACACCTTC.

The chain carries TRBV27 and TRBJ1-2, with D possibly TRBD1 on 6 matching bases. Germline CDR1 is MNHEY and CDR2 is SMNVEV (reference sequence). The CDR3 sequence is 13 residues long. Trimming removed 6 bases at V and 2 bases at J, with 10 bases between. In DNA form, the CDR3 reads TGTGCCAGCAGGCTCACAGGGAACTATGGCTACACCTTC. It yields the protein CASRLTGNYGYTF.

The V and J genes are TRBV6-5 and TRBJ1-2; 9 nucleotides line up with TRBD1. The germline CDR1 and CDR2 sequences are MNHEY and SVGAGI. With V trimmed by 6 bases and J by 6 bases, 5 bases remained unmatched. This CDR3 comprises 13 residues. The chain's CDR3 is CASRGQGWDGYTF. The DNA for the CDR3 is TGTGCCAGCAGGGGACAGGGTTGGGATGGCTACACCTTC.

The chain combines TRBV7-2 with TRBJ2-7; perhaps TRBD2 as D (7 bases). The CDR3 runs to 16 residues. CDR1 and CDR2 (germline): SGHTA, FQGNSA. The V end lost 2 bases, the J end lost 0 bases, and 14 bases lay between the germline ends. DNA of the CDR3: TGTGCCAGCAGCTTACATAGGGGGGGGGCCTCCTACGAGCAGTACTTC. Protein sequence: CASSLHRGGASYEQYF.

The chain uses TRBV4-2 and TRBJ1-4; 7 bases are a match to TRBD1. The V gene's germline CDR1 is LGHNA and CDR2 YNFKEQ. J was trimmed by 5 bases and V by 0 bases; bases with no gene match: 6. This CDR3 has 16 residues. The CDR3 DNA reads TGTGCCAGCAGCCAAGACCGGGACAGCAGAAATGAAAAACTGTTTTTT. Its translation: CASSQDRDSRNEKLFF.

This chain joins TRBV18 and TRBJ1-5; D may be TRBD1 (6 bases). This CDR3 region has 16 residues. Trimming cost V 4 bases and J 4 bases, with 17 bases left between them. Germline V gives CDR1 KGHSH, CDR2 LQKENI. The CDR3 DNA is TGTGCCAGCTCACGAACGGACAGTCCAAGGAATCAGCCCCAGCATTTT. It is translated as CASSRTDSPRNQPQHF. Variable domain in full (rest from reference TRBV18 and TRBJ1-5): NAGVMQNPRHLVRRRGQEARLRCSPMKGHSHVYWYRQLPEEGLKFMVYLQKENIIDESGMPKERFSAEFPKEGPSILRIQQVVRGDSAAYFCASSRTDSPRNQPQHFGDGTRLSIL.

The chain combines TRBV27 with TRBJ1-2; 12 nucleotides agree with TRBD1. V lost 4 bases to trimming and J lost 5 bases; unmatched junction nucleotides: 5. This CDR3 has 15 amino acids. Germline lookup yields CDR1 MNHEY and CDR2 SMNVEV (reference sequence). The CDR3 DNA is TGTGCCAGCAGTTCCCCGGGACAGGGGGCGTATGGCTACACCTTC. It yields the protein CASSSPGQGAYGYTF.

The rearrangement uses TRBV28 and TRBJ1-1; tentative D call: TRBD1 (6 bases). This CDR3 is 14 amino acids long. Germline V gives CDR1 MDHEN, CDR2 SYDVKM. V lost 6 bases to trimming and J lost 5 bases, with 16 bases between them. This CDR3 reads CASREGGRGTEAFF. The CDR3 coding sequence is TGTGCCAGCAGGGAGGGGGGGAGAGGAACTGAAGCTTTCTTT.